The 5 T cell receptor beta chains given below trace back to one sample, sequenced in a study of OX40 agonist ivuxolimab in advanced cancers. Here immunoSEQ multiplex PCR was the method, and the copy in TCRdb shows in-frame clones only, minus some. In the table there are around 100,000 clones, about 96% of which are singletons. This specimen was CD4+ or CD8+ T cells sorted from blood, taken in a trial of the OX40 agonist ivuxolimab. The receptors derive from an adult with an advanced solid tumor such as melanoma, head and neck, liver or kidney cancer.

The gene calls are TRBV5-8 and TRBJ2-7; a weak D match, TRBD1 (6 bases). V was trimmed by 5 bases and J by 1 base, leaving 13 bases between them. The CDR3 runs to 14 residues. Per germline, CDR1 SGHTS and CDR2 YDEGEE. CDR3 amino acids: CASRLRDTSYEQYF. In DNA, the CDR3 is TGTGCCAGCAGACTCCGGGACACATCCTACGAGCAGTACTTC.

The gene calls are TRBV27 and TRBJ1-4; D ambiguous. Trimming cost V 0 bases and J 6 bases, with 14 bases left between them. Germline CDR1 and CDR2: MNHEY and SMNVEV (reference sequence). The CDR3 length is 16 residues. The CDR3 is CASSLSTPKPYEKLFF. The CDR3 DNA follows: TGTGCCAGCAGTTTATCGACCCCCAAGCCATATGAAAAACTGTTTTTT. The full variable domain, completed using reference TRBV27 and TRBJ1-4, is EAQVTQNPRYLITVTGKKLTVTCSQNMNHEYMSWYRQDPGLGLRQIYYSMNVEVTDKGDVPEGYKVSRKEKRNFPLILESPSPNQTSLYFCASSLSTPKPYEKLFFGSGTQLSVL.

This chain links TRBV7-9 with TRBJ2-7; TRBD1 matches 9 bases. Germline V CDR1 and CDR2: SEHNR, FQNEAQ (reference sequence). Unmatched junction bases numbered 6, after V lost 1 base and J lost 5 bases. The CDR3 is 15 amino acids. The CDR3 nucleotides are TGTGCCAGCAGCTTAGAGGGACAGGGTGAAAACGAGCAGTACTTC. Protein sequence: CASSLEGQGENEQYF.

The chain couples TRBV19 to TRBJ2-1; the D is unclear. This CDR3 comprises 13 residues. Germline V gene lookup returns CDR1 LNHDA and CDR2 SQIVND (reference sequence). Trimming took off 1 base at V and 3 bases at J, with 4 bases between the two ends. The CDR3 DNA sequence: TGTGCCAGTAGTATAGGGCTCTACAATGAGCAGTTCTTC. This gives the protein CASSIGLYNEQFF.

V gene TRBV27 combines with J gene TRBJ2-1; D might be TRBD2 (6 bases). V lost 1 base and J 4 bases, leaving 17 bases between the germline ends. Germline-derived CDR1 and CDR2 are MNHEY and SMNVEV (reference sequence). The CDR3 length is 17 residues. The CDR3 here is CASSLFPAGKIYNEQFF. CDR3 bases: TGTGCCAGCAGTTTATTTCCAGCGGGTAAAATATACAATGAGCAGTTCTTC.